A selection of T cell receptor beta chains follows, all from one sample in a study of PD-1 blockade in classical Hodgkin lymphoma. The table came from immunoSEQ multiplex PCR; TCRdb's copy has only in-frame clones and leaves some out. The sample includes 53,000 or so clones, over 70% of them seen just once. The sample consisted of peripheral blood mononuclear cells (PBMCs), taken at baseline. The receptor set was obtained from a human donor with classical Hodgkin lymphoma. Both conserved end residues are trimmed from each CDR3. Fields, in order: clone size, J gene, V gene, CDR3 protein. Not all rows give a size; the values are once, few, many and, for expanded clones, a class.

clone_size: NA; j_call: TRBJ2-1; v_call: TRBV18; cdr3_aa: ASSPVGGYNEQF
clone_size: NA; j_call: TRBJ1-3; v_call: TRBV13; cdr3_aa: ASSSLRGTSLGNTIY
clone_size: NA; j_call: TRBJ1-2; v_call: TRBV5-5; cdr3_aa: ASSLTGSENYGYT
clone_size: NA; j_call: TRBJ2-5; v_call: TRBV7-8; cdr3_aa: ASSLGMLETQY
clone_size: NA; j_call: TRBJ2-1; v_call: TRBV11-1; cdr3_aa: ASSPMGTANNREQF
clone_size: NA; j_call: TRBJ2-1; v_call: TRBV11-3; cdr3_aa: ASSSGDRRNEQF
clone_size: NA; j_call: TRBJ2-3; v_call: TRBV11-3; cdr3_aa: ASSPRDFSLTDTQY
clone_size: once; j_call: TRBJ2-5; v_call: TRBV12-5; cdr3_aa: ASGLPPPAGVEETQY
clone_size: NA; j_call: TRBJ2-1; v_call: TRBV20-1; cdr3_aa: SARERGKQF
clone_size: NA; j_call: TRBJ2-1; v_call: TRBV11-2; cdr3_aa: ASSRLGGEIRYNEQF
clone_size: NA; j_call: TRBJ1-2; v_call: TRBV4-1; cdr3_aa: ASSQALPRAVGYGYT
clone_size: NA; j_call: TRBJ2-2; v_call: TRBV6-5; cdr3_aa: ASSYPRTGELF